Sequencing of this T cell receptor (beta chain) was carried out in a study of T cells in Graves' hyperthyroidism and ophthalmopathy. No progression to ophthalmopathy during 18 months of follow-up defined stable disease. Researchers amplified the TCR beta CDR3 regions from RNA transcripts. HTBI primers drove first-round RT-PCR of the TCR CDR3. TCRdb reanalysed the multiplex PCR reads using MiXCR and keeps one entry per CDR3 protein. The data contain 650,000 to 700,000 distinct CDR3 sequences, 15% to 20% of them singletons. CDR3 length equals 16 residues. CDR1 and CDR2 (germline): SGDLS, YYNGEE. V lost 3 bases, J lost 4 bases, and 3 bases stayed unmatched.

This clonotype was obtained from a man aged 45 to 65 with Graves' hyperthyroidism. This chain uses TRBV9 with TRBJ2-2; 13 bases are shared with TRBD2. Sequences were obtained from blood. The CDR3 loop reads CASSARLAGGTGELFF. For the CDR3, the DNA is TGTGCCAGCAGCGCCCGACTAGCGGGAGGCACCGGGGAGCTGTTTTTT.